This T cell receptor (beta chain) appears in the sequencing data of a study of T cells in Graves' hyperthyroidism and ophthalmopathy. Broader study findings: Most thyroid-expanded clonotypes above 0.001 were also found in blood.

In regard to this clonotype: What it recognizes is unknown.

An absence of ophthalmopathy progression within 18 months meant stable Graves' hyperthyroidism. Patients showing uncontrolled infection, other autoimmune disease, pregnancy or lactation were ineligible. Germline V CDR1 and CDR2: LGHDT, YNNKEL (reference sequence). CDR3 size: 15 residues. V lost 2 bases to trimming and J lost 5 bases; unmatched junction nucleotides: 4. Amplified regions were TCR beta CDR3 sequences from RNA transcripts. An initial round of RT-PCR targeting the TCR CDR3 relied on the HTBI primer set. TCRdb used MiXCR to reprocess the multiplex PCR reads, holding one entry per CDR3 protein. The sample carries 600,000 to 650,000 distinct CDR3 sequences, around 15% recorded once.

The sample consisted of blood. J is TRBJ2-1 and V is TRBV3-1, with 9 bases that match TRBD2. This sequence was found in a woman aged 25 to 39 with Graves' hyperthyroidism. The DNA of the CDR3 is TGTGCCAGCAGCCAACCTAGCGGGGATGACAATGAGCAGTTCTTC. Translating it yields CASSQPSGDDNEQFF.